This T cell receptor beta chain comes out of a study of T cells in Graves' hyperthyroidism and ophthalmopathy. Whole-study results and caveats: For ophthalmopathy, model prediction preceded onset by a median approximately 6 months.

Approximately 10 ml of fresh peripheral blood supplied the PBMCs. This clonotype was recorded at least ten times. No antigen is known for it. Authors of the study amplified TCR beta CDR3 regions from RNA transcripts. First-round RT-PCR with HTBI primers amplified the TCR CDR3 region. One entry per CDR3 protein, called by TCRdb with MiXCR from the multiplex PCR reads. The sample records a few hundred thousand distinct CDR3 sequences, just over 14% being singletons. Sequencing input: blood. This TCR derives from a woman aged 35 to 49 with Graves' hyperthyroidism that later progressed to Graves' ophthalmopathy.

The CDR3 loop reads CASRLAGRTDTQYF. In DNA, the CDR3 is TGTGCCAGCAGGCTAGCGGGCCGCACAGATACGCAGTATTTT. The chain links TRBV2 to TRBJ2-3, with TRBD2 identical over 8 bases. Losses at the gene ends were 6 bases for V and 1 base for J; bases not matched to a gene: 3. The CDR3 is 14 amino acids. Germline values: CDR1 SNHLY, CDR2 FYNNEI. The full variable domain, with the rest looked up from reference TRBV2 and TRBJ2-3, is EPEVTQTPSHQVTQMGQEVILRCVPISNHLYFYWYRQILGQKVEFLVSFYNNEISEKSEIFDDQFSVERPDGSNFTLKIRSTKLEDSAMYFCASRLAGRTDTQYFGPGTRLTVL.